This TCR beta chain derives from a study of T cells in Graves' hyperthyroidism and ophthalmopathy. Using RNA transcripts as the source, TCR beta CDR3 regions were amplified. Carried out on the TCR CDR3, a first-round RT-PCR used the HTBI primer set. TCRdb processed the multiplex PCR reads anew with MiXCR; each CDR3 protein has one entry. The top ten clones hold approximately 48% of a sample with 500,000 to 650,000 distinct CDR3 sequences, roughly 21% of them seen once. The CDR3 length is 15 residues. CDR1 MNHNS and CDR2 SASEGT come from the germline V gene. V lost 6 bases and J lost 0; bases outside the gene matches: 7.

The chain joins TRBV6-1 to TRBJ1-1; 7 bases map to TRBD1. This receptor was identified in a man aged 35 to 55 with Graves' ophthalmopathy. Sequenced: blood. The DNA for the CDR3 is TGTGCCAGCAGACCCGGGACAGTAGTGAACACTGAAGCTTTCTTT. Its protein product is CASRPGTVVNTEAFF.